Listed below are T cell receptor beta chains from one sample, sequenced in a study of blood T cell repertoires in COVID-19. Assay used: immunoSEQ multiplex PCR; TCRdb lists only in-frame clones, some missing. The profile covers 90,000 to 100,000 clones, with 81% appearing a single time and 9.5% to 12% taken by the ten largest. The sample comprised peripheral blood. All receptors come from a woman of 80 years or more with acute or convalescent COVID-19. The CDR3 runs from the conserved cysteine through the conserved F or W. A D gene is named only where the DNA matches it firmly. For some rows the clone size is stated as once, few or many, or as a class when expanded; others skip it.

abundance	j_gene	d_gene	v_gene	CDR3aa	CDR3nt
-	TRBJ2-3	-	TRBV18	CASSPPTTGRSDTQYF	TGTGCCAGCTCACCGCCAACGACAGGGAGGTCAGATACGCAGTATTTT
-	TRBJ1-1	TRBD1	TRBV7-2	CASSSSGRGRLLGAEAFF	TGTGCCAGCAGCTCCTCTGGCAGGGGGCGTCTGTTGGGGGCTGAAGCTTTCTTT
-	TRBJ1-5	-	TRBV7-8	CASSLGKSNQPQHF	TGTGCCAGCAGCTTAGGTAAAAGCAATCAGCCCCAGCATTTT
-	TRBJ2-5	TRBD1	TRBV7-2	CASSSFRQGGETQYF	TGTGCCAGCAGCTCCTTCCGACAGGGGGGAGAGACCCAGTACTTC
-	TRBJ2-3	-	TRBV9	CASSVRVSDTQYF	TGTGCCAGCAGCGTCAGGGTTTCAGATACGCAGTATTTT
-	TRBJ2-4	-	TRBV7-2	CASSPGQNLAKNIQYF	TGTGCCAGCAGCCCCGGACAAAACCTAGCCAAAAACATTCAGTACTTC
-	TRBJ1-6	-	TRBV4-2	CASSQVTSPLDNSPLHF	TGTGCCAGCAGCCAAGTGACTTCCCCATTGGATAATTCACCCCTCCACTTT
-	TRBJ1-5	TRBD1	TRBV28	CASSLGGARPQHF	TGTGCCAGCAGTCTAGGGGGCGCAAGGCCCCAGCATTTT
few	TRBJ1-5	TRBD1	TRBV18	CASSPNDRGWNQPQHF	TGTGCCAGCTCACCAAACGACAGGGGATGGAATCAGCCCCAGCATTTT
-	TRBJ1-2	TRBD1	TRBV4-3	CASSQRQGEVFGYTF	TGCGCCAGCAGCCAAAGACAGGGGGAGGTATTTGGCTACACCTTC
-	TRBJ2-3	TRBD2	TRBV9	CASSVENGLAGGRDTQYF	TGTGCCAGCAGCGTAGAGAATGGGCTAGCGGGGGGCAGAGATACGCAGTATTTT
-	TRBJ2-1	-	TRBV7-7	CASSCHRVSDEQFF	TGTGCCAGCAGCTGCCACAGGGTTTCCGATGAGCAGTTCTTC
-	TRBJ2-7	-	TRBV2	CASRGSSYEQYF	TGTGCCAGCAGGGGGAGCTCCTACGAGCAGTACTTC
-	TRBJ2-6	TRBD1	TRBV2	CASSQGAGANVLTF	TGTGCCAGCAGTCAGGGGGCTGGGGCCAACGTCCTGACTTTC
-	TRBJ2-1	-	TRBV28	CASSLAGANEQFF	TGTGCCAGCAGTTTAGCAGGGGCCAATGAGCAGTTCTTC
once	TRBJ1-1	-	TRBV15	CATSRDRRGSKAFF	TGTGCCACCAGCAGAGATCGGAGAGGGAGCAAAGCTTTCTTT
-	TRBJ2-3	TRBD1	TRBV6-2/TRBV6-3	CASSTRDRENTQYF	TGTGCCAGCAGTACTCGGGACAGGGAAAATACGCAGTATTTT
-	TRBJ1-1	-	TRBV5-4	CASSLEGGVNTEAFF	TGTGCCAGCAGCTTGGAGGGGGGGGTGAACACTGAAGCTTTCTTT
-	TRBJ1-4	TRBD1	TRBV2	CASNPGQGRREKLFF	TGTGCCAGCAACCCGGGACAGGGTCGGCGTGAAAAACTGTTTTTT
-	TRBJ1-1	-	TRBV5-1	CASSSLQGTEAFF	TGCGCCAGCAGCTCGCTACAGGGCACTGAAGCTTTCTTT
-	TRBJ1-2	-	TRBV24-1	CATSARGRGTNYGYTF	TGTGCCACCAGCGCAAGAGGACGGGGTACTAACTATGGCTACACCTTC
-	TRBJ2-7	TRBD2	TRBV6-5	CASSRTRTSTYEQYF	TGTGCCAGCAGTCGGACCCGGACTAGCACCTACGAGCAGTACTTC
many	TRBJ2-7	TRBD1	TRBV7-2	CASSLVGTGSYEQYF	TGTGCCAGCAGCTTAGTAGGGACAGGGTCCTACGAGCAGTACTTC
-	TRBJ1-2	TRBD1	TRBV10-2	CASSPDRATLYGYTF	TGCGCCAGCAGTCCAGACAGGGCAACGCTCTATGGCTACACCTTC
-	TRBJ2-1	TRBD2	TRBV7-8	CASSLDRLAGGSSYNEQFF	TGTGCCAGCAGCTTAGATCGGCTAGCGGGGGGGAGCTCCTACAATGAGCAGTTCTTC
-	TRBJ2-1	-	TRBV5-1	CASSLMVGANEQFF	TGCGCCAGCAGCTTGATGGTTGGGGCGAATGAGCAGTTCTTC
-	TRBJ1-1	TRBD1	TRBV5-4	CASSMADRGTEAFF	TGTGCCAGCAGCATGGCGGACAGGGGTACTGAAGCTTTCTTT
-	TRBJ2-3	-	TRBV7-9	CASSSTYDSQGIRDTQYF	TGTGCCAGCAGCTCCACTTATGACAGCCAGGGGATCCGAGATACGCAGTATTTT
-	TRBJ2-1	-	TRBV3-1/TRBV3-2	CASSQFHGGDSYNEQFF	TGTGCCAGCAGCCAATTCCATGGCGGGGACTCCTACAATGAGCAGTTCTTC
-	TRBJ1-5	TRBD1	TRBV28	CASSRGQGSQPQHF	TGTGCCAGCAGCAGGGGGCAGGGGTCTCAGCCCCAGCATTTT
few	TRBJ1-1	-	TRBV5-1	CASSDRDSHTEAFF	TGCGCCAGCTCCGACCGGGACTCGCACACTGAAGCTTTCTTT
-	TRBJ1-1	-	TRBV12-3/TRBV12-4	CASSSRGGTEAFF	TGTGCCAGCAGTTCCAGGGGTGGAACTGAAGCTTTCTTT
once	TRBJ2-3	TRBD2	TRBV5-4	CASRDGLAGLPDTQYF	TGTGCCAGCAGGGACGGACTAGCGGGGCTCCCGGATACGCAGTATTTT
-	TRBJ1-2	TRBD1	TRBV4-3	CASSSGTGTLYTF	TGCGCCAGCAGCTCCGGGACAGGGACCCTCTACACCTTC
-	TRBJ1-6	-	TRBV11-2	CASSLGIGERNSPLHF	TGTGCCAGCAGCTTAGGTATAGGGGAACGGAATTCACCCCTCCACTTT
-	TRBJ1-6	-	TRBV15	CATSRDQGGNSPLHF	TGTGCCACCAGCAGAGATCAAGGGGGTAATTCACCCCTCCACTTT
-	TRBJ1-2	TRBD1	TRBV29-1	CSVERQGIQGYTF	TGCAGCGTTGAAAGACAGGGGATTCAGGGCTACACCTTC
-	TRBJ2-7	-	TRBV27	CASSPRELVGEQYF	TGTGCCAGCAGTCCCCGGGAATTGGTGGGAGAGCAGTACTTC
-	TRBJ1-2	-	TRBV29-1	CSVERGTGGPYGYTF	TGCAGCGTTGAAAGGGGCACCGGGGGACCCTATGGCTACACCTTC
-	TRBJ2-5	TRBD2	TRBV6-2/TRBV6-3	CASSSGGAYQETQYF	TGTGCCAGCAGTAGCGGGGGGGCCTACCAAGAGACCCAGTACTTC
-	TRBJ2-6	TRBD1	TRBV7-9	CASSSGQGAFSGANVLTF	TGTGCCAGCAGCTCGGGACAGGGGGCTTTCTCTGGGGCCAACGTCCTGACTTTC
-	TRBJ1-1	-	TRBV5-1	CASSLSGRSGGEAFF	TGCGCCAGCAGCTTGTCAGGTCGTTCGGGGGGTGAAGCTTTCTTT
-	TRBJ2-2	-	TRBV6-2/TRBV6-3	CASSPTRQAAGELFF	TGTGCCAGCAGCCCGACCCGACAGGCCGCCGGGGAGCTGTTTTTT
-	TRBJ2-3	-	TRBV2	CASTTGPTQYF	TGTGCCAGCACGACAGGCCCCACGCAGTATTTT
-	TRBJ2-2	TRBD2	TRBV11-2	CASSPLGLAGTGELFF	TGTGCCAGCAGTCCTTTGGGACTAGCGGGGACCGGGGAGCTGTTTTTT
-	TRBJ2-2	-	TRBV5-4	CATPRGNTGELFF	TGTGCCACTCCGCGGGGGAACACCGGGGAGCTGTTTTTT
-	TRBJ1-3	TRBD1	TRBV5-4	CASSLEMGTGGKSGNTIYF	TGTGCCAGCAGCTTGGAAATGGGGACAGGGGGCAAATCTGGAAACACCATATATTTT